This T cell receptor beta chain appears in the sequencing data of a study of post-analysis software for immune sequencing data. Study-level findings and limits: The five TRBV segments detected at higher frequency in patients than in controls included TRBV5-6, TRBV5-1 and TRBV20-1. Normalized Chao1 diversity in multiple sclerosis patients fell significantly below that of controls.

Unique molecular identifiers featured in each of the TCR beta cDNA libraries. MiXCR was run by TCRdb on the PCR reads, yielding one entry per CDR3 protein. The sample consists of roughly 540,000 distinct CDR3 sequences, roughly 34% of them appearing once. This clonotype was seen more than once but under ten times. Its antigen is unknown. Trimming removed 0 bases at V and 1 base at J, with 9 bases between. Germline CDR1 is PRHDT and CDR2 is FYEKMQ (reference sequence). CDR3 length equals 15 residues. Sequencing input: blood. The chain uses TRBV13 and TRBJ1-1, with D perhaps TRBD1 (5 bases). The TCR sequence derives from a girl aged 2-17 years with multiple sclerosis. CDR3 loop: CASSLGLTGNTEAFF. The CDR3 DNA reads TGTGCCAGCAGCTTAGGCCTTACAGGGAACACTGAAGCTTTCTTT.